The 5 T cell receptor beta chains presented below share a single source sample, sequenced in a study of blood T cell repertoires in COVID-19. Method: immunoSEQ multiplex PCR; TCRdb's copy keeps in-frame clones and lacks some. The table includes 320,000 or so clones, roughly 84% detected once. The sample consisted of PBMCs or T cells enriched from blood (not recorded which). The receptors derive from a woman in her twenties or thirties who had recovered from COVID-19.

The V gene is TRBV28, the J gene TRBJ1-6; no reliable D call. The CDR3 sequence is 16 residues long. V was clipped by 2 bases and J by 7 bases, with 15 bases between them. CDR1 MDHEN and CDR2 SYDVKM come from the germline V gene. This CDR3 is CASSLMGFSKNSPLHF. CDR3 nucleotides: TGTGCCAGCAGTTTAATGGGCTTCTCGAAGAATTCACCCCTCCACTTT.

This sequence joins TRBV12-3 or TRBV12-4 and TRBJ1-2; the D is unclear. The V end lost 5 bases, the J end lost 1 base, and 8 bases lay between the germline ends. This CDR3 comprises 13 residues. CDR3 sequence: CASSQTVNYGYTF. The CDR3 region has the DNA TGTGCCAGCAGTCAGACTGTTAACTATGGCTACACCTTC.

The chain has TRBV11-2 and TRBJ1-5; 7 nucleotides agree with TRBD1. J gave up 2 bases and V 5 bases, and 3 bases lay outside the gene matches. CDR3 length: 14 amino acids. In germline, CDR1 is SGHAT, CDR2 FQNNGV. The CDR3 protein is CASSPDRGNQPQHF. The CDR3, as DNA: TGTGCCAGCAGCCCCGACAGGGGCAATCAGCCCCAGCATTTT.

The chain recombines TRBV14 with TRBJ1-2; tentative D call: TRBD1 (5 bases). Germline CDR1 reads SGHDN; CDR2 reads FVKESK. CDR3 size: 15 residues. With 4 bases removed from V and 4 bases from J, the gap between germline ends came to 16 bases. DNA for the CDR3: TGTGCCAGCAGCCCTTATTCGGGGGAAGGCTATGGCTACACCTTC. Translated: CASSPYSGEGYGYTF.

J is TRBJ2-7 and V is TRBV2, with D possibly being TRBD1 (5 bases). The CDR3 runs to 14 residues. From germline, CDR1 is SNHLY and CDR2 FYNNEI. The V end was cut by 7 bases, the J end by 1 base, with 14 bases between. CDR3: CASNLGQVSYEQYF. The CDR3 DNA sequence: TGTGCCAGCAATCTGGGGCAGGTATCCTACGAGCAGTACTTC.